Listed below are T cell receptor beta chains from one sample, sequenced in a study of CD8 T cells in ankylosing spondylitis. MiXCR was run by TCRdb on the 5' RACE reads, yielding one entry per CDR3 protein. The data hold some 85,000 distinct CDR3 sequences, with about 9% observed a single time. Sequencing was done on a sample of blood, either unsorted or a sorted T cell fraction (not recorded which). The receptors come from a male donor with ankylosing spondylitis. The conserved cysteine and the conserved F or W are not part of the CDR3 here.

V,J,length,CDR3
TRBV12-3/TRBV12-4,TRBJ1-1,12,ASSLAGAGTEAF
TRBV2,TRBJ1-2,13,ASRVLMVTNYGYT
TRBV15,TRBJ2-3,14,ATSKTSGSGTDTQY
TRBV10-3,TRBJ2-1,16,AISESWTSGASYNEQF
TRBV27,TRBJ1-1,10,ASRTGNTEAF
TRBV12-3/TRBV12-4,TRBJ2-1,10,ASSPGGGEQF
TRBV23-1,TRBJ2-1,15,ASSQVAVGQGDNEQF
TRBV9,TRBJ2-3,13,ASSVPAGSTDTQY
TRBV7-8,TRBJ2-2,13,ASSLGGTGAGELF
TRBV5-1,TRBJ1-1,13,ASSLAAPEETEAF
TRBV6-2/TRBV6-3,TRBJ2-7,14,ASSYSTDIFSYEQY
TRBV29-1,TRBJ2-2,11,SATSSLAGELF
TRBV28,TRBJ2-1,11,ASDRGTNNEQF
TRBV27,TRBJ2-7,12,ASSLLLGSYEQY
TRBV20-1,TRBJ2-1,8,SASSSEQF
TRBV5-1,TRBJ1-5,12,ASSERTRGQPQH
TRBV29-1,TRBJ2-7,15,SGTGGLFKCPSYEQY